This T cell receptor beta chain was recovered during a study of blood T cell repertoires in COVID-19. Method: immunoSEQ multiplex PCR; TCRdb's copy keeps in-frame clones and lacks some. The sample yields around 95,000 clones, roughly 79% seen once. Trimming removed 2 bases from V and 9 bases from J, with 8 bases in between. The length of the CDR3 is 12 residues. Per germline, CDR1 LNHNV and CDR2 YYDKDF (reference sequence). This rearrangement joins TRBV15 to TRBJ2-1, with TRBD1 as a possible D gene (6 bases). Sequencing used peripheral blood. The TCR comes from a man between 65 and 79 years old with active or convalescent COVID-19. DNA for the CDR3: TGTGCCACCAGCAGACAGGGGTTTGAGCAGTTCTTC. Translation: CATSRQGFEQFF. Supplemented by reference TRBV15 and TRBJ2-1, the full variable domain reads DAMVIQNPRYQVTQFGKPVTLSCSQTLNHNVMYWYQQKSSQAPKLLFHYYDKDFNNEADTPDNFQSRRPNTSFCFLDIRSPGLGDTAMYLCATSRQGFEQFFGPGTRLTVL.